This is a list of T cell receptor beta chains from one sample in a study of long-term antiretroviral therapy in people with HIV. Sequencing used immunoSEQ multiplex PCR; TCRdb keeps in-frame clones, though not all of them. The sample carries tens of thousands of clones, roughly 87% recorded once. Sequencing used unsorted PBMCs, obtained 2 years after starting antiretroviral therapy. The source is a man aged 50 to 60 with HIV. The CDR3 runs from the conserved cysteine through the conserved F or W. Each record gives: clone size, V gene, J gene, D gene, CDR3 length, CDR3 protein, CDR3 DNA. D genes are given only for firm matches. The size entry is marked missing in some rows and otherwise reads once, few, many or a size class.

size: NA; V: TRBV7-8; J: TRBJ2-7; D: NA; length: 17; CDR3: CASSLVRAGESENEQYF; DNA: TGTGCCAGCAGCTTAGTGCGGGCAGGGGAGTCGGAAAACGAGCAGTACTTC
size: NA; V: TRBV6-1; J: TRBJ2-5; D: NA; length: 15; CDR3: CASSEALNREETQYF; DNA: TGTGCCAGCAGTGAAGCGTTGAACCGGGAAGAGACCCAGTACTTC
size: NA; V: TRBV2; J: TRBJ2-1; D: TRBD2; length: 13; CDR3: CASHREGGGVPFF; DNA: TGTGCCAGCCACCGGGAGGGAGGGGGAGTTCCGTTCTTC
size: NA; V: TRBV18; J: TRBJ2-5; D: TRBD1; length: 14; CDR3: CASSPSDRVETQYF; DNA: TGTGCCAGCTCACCGTCGGACAGGGTTGAGACCCAGTACTTC
size: NA; V: TRBV7-9; J: TRBJ2-3; D: TRBD2; length: 14; CDR3: CASSQTSGSDTQYF; DNA: TGTGCCAGCAGTCAGACTAGCGGGAGTGATACGCAGTATTTT
size: NA; V: TRBV7-9; J: TRBJ1-1; D: NA; length: 12; CDR3: CASSLVLTEAFF; DNA: TGTGCCAGCAGCTTAGTTCTCACTGAAGCTTTCTTT
size: NA; V: TRBV30; J: TRBJ1-1; D: NA; length: 14; CDR3: CAWIAGRMNTEAFF; DNA: TGTGCCTGGATCGCCGGACGCATGAACACTGAAGCTTTCTTT
size: NA; V: TRBV6-5; J: TRBJ1-3; D: NA; length: 15; CDR3: CASSYNSHSGNTIYF; DNA: TGTGCCAGCAGTTATAACAGCCACTCTGGAAACACCATATATTTT
size: NA; V: TRBV5-1; J: TRBJ1-1; D: NA; length: 16; CDR3: CASSRDVPAGNTEAFF; DNA: TGCGCCAGCAGCAGGGACGTACCCGCAGGGAACACTGAAGCTTTCTTT
size: NA; V: TRBV23-1; J: TRBJ2-7; D: TRBD1; length: 12; CDR3: CATDRVLHEQYF; DNA: TGCGCCACCGACAGGGTCCTACACGAGCAGTACTTC
size: NA; V: TRBV10-3; J: TRBJ2-2; D: TRBD2; length: 16; CDR3: CAISVSVGGVTGELFF; DNA: TGTGCCATCAGTGTAAGCGTTGGGGGGGTCACCGGGGAGCTGTTTTTT
size: NA; V: TRBV28; J: TRBJ1-5; D: TRBD1; length: 15; CDR3: CASSSIDRGDQPQHF; DNA: TGTGCCAGCAGTTCTATCGACAGGGGGGATCAGCCCCAGCATTTT
size: few; V: TRBV2; J: TRBJ2-7; D: NA; length: 11; CDR3: CASNSGPSEYF; DNA: TGTGCCAGCAACTCCGGACCCTCGGAGTACTTC
size: NA; V: TRBV29-1; J: TRBJ2-5; D: NA; length: 13; CDR3: CSVSGTTQETQYF; DNA: TGCAGCGTGTCCGGGACAACCCAAGAGACCCAGTACTTC
size: NA; V: TRBV7-9; J: TRBJ1-3; D: NA; length: 13; CDR3: CASSPSNGNTIYF; DNA: TGTGCCAGCAGCCCCTCCAACGGAAACACCATATATTTT
size: NA; V: TRBV28; J: TRBJ1-5; D: TRBD1; length: 15; CDR3: CASTFDRGDNQPQHF; DNA: TGTGCCAGCACCTTCGACAGGGGAGACAATCAGCCCCAGCATTTT
size: NA; V: TRBV11-2; J: TRBJ2-5; D: NA; length: 14; CDR3: CASSLEGLRGTQYF; DNA: TGTGCCAGCAGCTTAGAGGGACTGCGGGGGACCCAGTACTTC
size: once; V: TRBV15; J: TRBJ2-3; D: NA; length: 14; CDR3: CATSRVDSTDTQYF; DNA: TGTGCCACCAGCAGAGTCGATAGCACAGATACGCAGTATTTT
size: NA; V: TRBV7-6; J: TRBJ2-3; D: NA; length: 12; CDR3: CASRGARDTQYF; DNA: TGTGCCAGCCGAGGGGCACGAGATACGCAGTATTTT
size: NA; V: TRBV5-1; J: TRBJ2-1; D: NA; length: 13; CDR3: CASSLGQYHEQFF; DNA: TGCGCCAGCAGCTTGGGACAGTATCATGAGCAGTTCTTC
size: NA; V: TRBV6-6; J: TRBJ2-5; D: TRBD1; length: 15; CDR3: CASSYSTGGKETQYF; DNA: TGTGCCAGCAGTTACTCTACAGGGGGAAAAGAGACCCAGTACTTC
size: once; V: TRBV7-2; J: TRBJ1-3; D: NA; length: 14; CDR3: CASSSDISGNTIYF; DNA: TGTGCCAGCAGCTCCGACATCTCTGGAAACACCATATATTTT
size: NA; V: TRBV7-9; J: TRBJ1-4; D: TRBD1; length: 15; CDR3: CASSFETGGNEKLFF; DNA: TGTGCCAGCAGCTTCGAGACAGGGGGGAATGAAAAACTGTTTTTT
size: NA; V: TRBV5-4; J: TRBJ2-1; D: NA; length: 14; CDR3: CASSWDGLYNEQFF; DNA: TGTGCCAGCAGCTGGGACGGTCTCTACAATGAGCAGTTCTTC
size: NA; V: TRBV14; J: TRBJ1-2; D: NA; length: 17; CDR3: CASSPSWGLPANYGYTF; DNA: TGTGCCAGCAGCCCCTCTTGGGGACTTCCGGCTAACTATGGCTACACCTTC
size: NA; V: TRBV9; J: TRBJ2-2; D: TRBD1; length: 16; CDR3: CASSASGTGNTGELFF; DNA: TGTGCCAGCAGCGCCTCCGGGACAGGGAACACCGGGGAGCTGTTTTTT
size: few; V: TRBV7-9; J: TRBJ2-7; D: TRBD1; length: 16; CDR3: CASSLVRDRGSDEQYF; DNA: TGTGCCAGCAGCTTAGTACGGGACAGGGGGAGCGACGAGCAGTACTTC
size: NA; V: TRBV5-4; J: TRBJ1-1; D: NA; length: 13; CDR3: CASISPPNTEAFF; DNA: TGTGCCAGCATATCTCCCCCGAACACTGAAGCTTTCTTT
size: NA; V: TRBV4-3; J: TRBJ1-2; D: NA; length: 15; CDR3: CASSQEGTDQYGYTF; DNA: TGCGCCAGCAGCCAAGAAGGTACAGACCAGTATGGCTACACCTTC
size: NA; V: TRBV27; J: TRBJ2-7; D: TRBD1; length: 16; CDR3: CASSPSTGESVYEQYF; DNA: TGTGCCAGCAGTCCATCGACAGGGGAGAGCGTTTACGAGCAGTACTTC
size: NA; V: TRBV5-8; J: TRBJ2-3; D: TRBD2; length: 17; CDR3: CASSLGLAGGPTDTQYF; DNA: TGTGCCAGCAGTTTGGGACTAGCGGGAGGGCCCACAGATACGCAGTATTTT
size: NA; V: TRBV5-4; J: TRBJ2-2; D: NA; length: 14; CDR3: CASSLDRRTGELFF; DNA: TGTGCCAGCAGCTTGGACAGGCGGACCGGGGAGCTGTTTTTT
size: once; V: TRBV9; J: TRBJ2-7; D: TRBD1; length: 14; CDR3: CASSVSGTVYEQYF; DNA: TGTGCCAGCAGCGTTTCCGGGACAGTCTACGAGCAGTACTTC
size: NA; V: TRBV14; J: TRBJ2-3; D: NA; length: 14; CDR3: CASSPGQSTDTQYF; DNA: TGTGCCAGCAGCCCCGGACAGAGCACAGATACGCAGTATTTT
size: NA; V: TRBV19; J: TRBJ1-2; D: TRBD1; length: 16; CDR3: CASSGLSGQRPYGYTF; DNA: TGTGCCAGTAGTGGGCTCTCGGGACAGCGACCTTATGGCTACACCTTC
size: once; V: TRBV5-1; J: TRBJ1-3; D: NA; length: 16; CDR3: CASSLDSVFSGNTIYF; DNA: TGCGCCAGCAGCTTGGATTCAGTGTTCTCTGGAAACACCATATATTTT
size: NA; V: TRBV5-1; J: TRBJ2-7; D: TRBD2; length: 15; CDR3: CASSPGLAGTYEQYF; DNA: TGCGCCAGCAGCCCGGGACTAGCGGGAACCTACGAGCAGTACTTC
size: NA; V: TRBV7-3; J: TRBJ2-2; D: TRBD2; length: 15; CDR3: CASSLSGGNTGELFF; DNA: TGTGCCAGCAGCTTGAGCGGGGGGAACACCGGGGAGCTGTTTTTT
size: NA; V: TRBV7-6; J: TRBJ2-3; D: NA; length: 15; CDR3: CASSFLTPHTDTQYF; DNA: TGTGCCAGCAGCTTCCTAACCCCACACACAGATACGCAGTATTTT
size: once; V: TRBV27; J: TRBJ2-1; D: NA; length: 16; CDR3: CASSVTGRSSYNEQFF; DNA: TGTGCCAGCAGTGTGACAGGTAGGAGCTCCTACAATGAGCAGTTCTTC
size: NA; V: TRBV11-2; J: TRBJ2-7; D: NA; length: 12; CDR3: CASSLGRQEQYF; DNA: TGTGCCAGCAGCTTAGGGCGGCAGGAGCAGTACTTC
size: NA; V: TRBV4-1; J: TRBJ2-7; D: TRBD1; length: 16; CDR3: CASSQEYTGETYEQYF; DNA: TGCGCCAGCAGCCAAGAGTATACAGGGGAAACCTACGAGCAGTACTTC
size: NA; V: TRBV30; J: TRBJ1-2; D: NA; length: 15; CDR3: CAWAPGGAGYYGYTF; DNA: TGTGCCTGGGCCCCCGGGGGGGCGGGATACTATGGCTACACCTTC
size: NA; V: TRBV9; J: TRBJ2-2; D: NA; length: 14; CDR3: CASSGGLNTGELFF; DNA: TGTGCCAGCAGCGGGGGGCTAAACACCGGGGAGCTGTTTTTT
size: NA; V: TRBV7-8; J: TRBJ1-5; D: NA; length: 18; CDR3: CASSLRGKLQLSNQPQHF; DNA: TGTGCCAGCAGCTTACGGGGAAAATTACAGCTTAGCAATCAGCCCCAGCATTTT
size: NA; V: TRBV29-1; J: TRBJ2-1; D: TRBD1; length: 16; CDR3: CSVRGPGQGRYNEQFF; DNA: TGCAGCGTTAGGGGACCGGGACAGGGCCGGTACAATGAGCAGTTCTTC
size: NA; V: TRBV19; J: TRBJ1-2; D: TRBD1; length: 16; CDR3: CASSPILGQFNYGYTF; DNA: TGTGCCAGTAGCCCCATCCTGGGACAGTTCAACTATGGCTACACCTTC
size: NA; V: TRBV5-5; J: TRBJ1-2; D: NA; length: 13; CDR3: CASSLSQTYGYTF; DNA: TGTGCCAGCAGCTTGTCACAGACCTATGGCTACACCTTC
size: NA; V: TRBV29-1; J: TRBJ1-2; D: NA; length: 12; CDR3: CSVEGGVGGYTF; DNA: TGCAGCGTTGAAGGGGGGGTAGGCGGCTACACCTTC
size: NA; V: TRBV9; J: TRBJ2-7; D: NA; length: 15; CDR3: CASSVGGGQSYEQYF; DNA: TGTGCCAGCAGCGTAGGGGGGGGCCAGTCCTACGAGCAGTACTTC
size: NA; V: TRBV28; J: TRBJ1-3; D: NA; length: 14; CDR3: CASRRGSSGNTIYF; DNA: TGTGCCAGCAGACGGGGGTCGTCTGGAAACACCATATATTTT
size: NA; V: TRBV18; J: TRBJ1-1; D: NA; length: 13; CDR3: CASSPGQNTEAFF; DNA: TGTGCCAGCTCACCGGGGCAGAACACTGAAGCTTTCTTT
size: NA; V: TRBV7-8; J: TRBJ2-6; D: NA; length: 16; CDR3: CASSPRGGSGANVLTF; DNA: TGTGCCAGCAGCCCCCGAGGAGGCTCTGGGGCCAACGTCCTGACTTTC